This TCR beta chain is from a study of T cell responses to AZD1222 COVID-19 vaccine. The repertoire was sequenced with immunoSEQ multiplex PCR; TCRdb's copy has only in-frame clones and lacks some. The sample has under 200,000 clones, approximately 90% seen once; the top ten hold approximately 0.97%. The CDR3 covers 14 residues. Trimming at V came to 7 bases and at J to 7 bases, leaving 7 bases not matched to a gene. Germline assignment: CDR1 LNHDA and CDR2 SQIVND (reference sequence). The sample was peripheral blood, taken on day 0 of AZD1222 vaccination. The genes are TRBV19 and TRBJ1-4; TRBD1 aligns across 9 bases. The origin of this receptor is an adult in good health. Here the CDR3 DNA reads TGTGCCAGTAATTTAGGACAGGGGAGTGAAAAACTGTTTTTT. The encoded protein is CASNLGQGSEKLFF.